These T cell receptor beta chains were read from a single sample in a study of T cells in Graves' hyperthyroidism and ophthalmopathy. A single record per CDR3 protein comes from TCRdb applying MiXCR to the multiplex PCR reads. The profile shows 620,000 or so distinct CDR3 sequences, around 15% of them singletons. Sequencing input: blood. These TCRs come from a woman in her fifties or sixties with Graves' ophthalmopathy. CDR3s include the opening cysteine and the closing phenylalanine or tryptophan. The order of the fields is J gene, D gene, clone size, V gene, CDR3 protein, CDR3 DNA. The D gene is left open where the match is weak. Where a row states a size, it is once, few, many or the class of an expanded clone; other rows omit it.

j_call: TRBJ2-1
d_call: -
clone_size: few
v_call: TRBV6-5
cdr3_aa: CASSYSRKQAGFHNEQFF
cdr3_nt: TGTGCCAGCAGTTACTCAAGAAAACAAGCAGGGTTCCACAATGAGCAGTTCTTC

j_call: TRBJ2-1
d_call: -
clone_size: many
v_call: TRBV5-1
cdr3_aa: CASRTKSYNEQFF
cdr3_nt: TGCGCCAGCAGGACCAAGTCCTACAATGAGCAGTTCTTC

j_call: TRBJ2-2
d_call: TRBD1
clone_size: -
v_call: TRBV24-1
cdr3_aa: CATSDLGDQGDTGELFF
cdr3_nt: TGTGCCACCAGTGATTTAGGGGACCAGGGGGACACCGGGGAGCTGTTTTTT

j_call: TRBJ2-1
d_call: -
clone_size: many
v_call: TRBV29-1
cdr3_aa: CSVGQVEGGEQFF
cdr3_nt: TGCAGCGTTGGGCAGGTAGAAGGGGGTGAGCAGTTCTTC

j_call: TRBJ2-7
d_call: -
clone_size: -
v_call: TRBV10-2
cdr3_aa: CANSPKLQRYYEQYF
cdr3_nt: TGCGCCAACAGTCCGAAACTTCAGAGATACTACGAGCAGTACTTC

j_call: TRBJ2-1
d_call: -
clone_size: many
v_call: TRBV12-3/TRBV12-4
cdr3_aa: CASRDRSSYNEQFF
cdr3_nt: TGTGCCAGCAGAGACCGGAGTTCCTACAATGAGCAGTTCTTC

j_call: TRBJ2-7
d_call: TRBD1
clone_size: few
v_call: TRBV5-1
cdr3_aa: CASAAGTVNEQYF
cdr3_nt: TGTGCCAGCGCTGCCGGGACAGTCAACGAGCAGTACTTC

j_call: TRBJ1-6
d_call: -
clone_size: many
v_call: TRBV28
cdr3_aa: CASSLQQGWDSPLHF
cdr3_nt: TGTGCCAGCAGTTTACAACAGGGTTGGGATTCACCCCTCCACTTT

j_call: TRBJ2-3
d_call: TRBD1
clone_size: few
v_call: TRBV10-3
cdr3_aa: CAISGLQGEPDTQYF
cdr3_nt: TGTGCCATCAGTGGTTTACAGGGGGAACCAGATACGCAGTATTTT

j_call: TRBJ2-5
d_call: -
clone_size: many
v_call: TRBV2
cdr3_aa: CASLGLDETQYF
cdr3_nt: TGTGCCAGCCTGGGACTTGACGAGACCCAGTACTTC

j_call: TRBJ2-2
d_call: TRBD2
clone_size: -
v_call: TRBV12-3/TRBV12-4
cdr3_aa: CASSLELREVVGELFF
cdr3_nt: TGTGCCAGCAGTTTAGAGTTGCGGGAGGTGGTCGGGGAGCTGTTTTTT

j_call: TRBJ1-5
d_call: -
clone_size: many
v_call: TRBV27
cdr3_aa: CASSSNGQWNQPQHF
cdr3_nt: TGTGCCAGCAGTTCCAATGGACAGTGGAATCAGCCCCAGCATTTT

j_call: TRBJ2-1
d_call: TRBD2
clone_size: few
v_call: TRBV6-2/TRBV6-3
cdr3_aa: CASSYSKLAINEQFF
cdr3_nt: TGTGCCAGCAGTTACTCGAAACTAGCGATAAATGAGCAGTTCTTC

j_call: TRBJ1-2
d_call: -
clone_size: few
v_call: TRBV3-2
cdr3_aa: CASSQVRVYYGYTF
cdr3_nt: TGTGCCAGCAGCCAAGTCAGGGTTTACTATGGCTACACCTTC

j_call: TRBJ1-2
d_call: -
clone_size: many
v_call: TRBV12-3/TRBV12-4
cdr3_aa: CASRGTGRNYGYTF
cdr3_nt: TGTGCCAGCAGGGGAACAGGGCGTAACTATGGCTACACCTTC

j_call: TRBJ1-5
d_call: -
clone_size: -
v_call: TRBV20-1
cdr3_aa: CSARVGGLGQPQHF
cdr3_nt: TGCAGTGCTAGAGTAGGAGGGTTGGGACAGCCCCAGCATTTT

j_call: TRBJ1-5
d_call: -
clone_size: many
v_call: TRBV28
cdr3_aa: CASSSTSGPNQPQHF
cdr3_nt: TGTGCCAGCAGTTCGACCTCGGGACCCAATCAGCCCCAGCATTTT

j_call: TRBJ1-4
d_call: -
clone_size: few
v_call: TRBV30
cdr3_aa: CAWSDPTRERSEKLFF
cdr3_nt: TGTGCCTGGAGTGACCCGACAAGAGAGAGGAGCGAAAAACTGTTTTTT

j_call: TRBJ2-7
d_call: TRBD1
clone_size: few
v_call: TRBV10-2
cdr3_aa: CASTGQGGGYEQYF
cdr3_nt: TGCGCCAGCACGGGACAGGGGGGTGGCTACGAGCAGTACTTC

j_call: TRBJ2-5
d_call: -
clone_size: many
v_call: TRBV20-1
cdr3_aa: CSVPTGIWETQYF
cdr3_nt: TGCAGTGTTCCGACAGGTATATGGGAGACCCAGTACTTC

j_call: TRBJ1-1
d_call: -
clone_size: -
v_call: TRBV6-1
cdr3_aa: CASRRQPQDTEAFF
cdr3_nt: TGTGCCAGCAGAAGACAACCACAGGACACTGAAGCTTTCTTT

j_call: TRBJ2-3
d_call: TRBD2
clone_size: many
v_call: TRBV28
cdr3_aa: CASSLDITSETDTQYF
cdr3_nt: TGTGCCAGCAGTTTAGATATCACTAGCGAAACAGATACGCAGTATTTT

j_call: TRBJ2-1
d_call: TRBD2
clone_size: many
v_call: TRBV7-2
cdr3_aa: CASSLEGFWREDEQFF
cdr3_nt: TGTGCCAGCAGCTTAGAAGGATTTTGGCGGGAGGATGAGCAGTTCTTC

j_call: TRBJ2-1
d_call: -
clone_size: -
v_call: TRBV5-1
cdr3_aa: CASSTTLGEQFF
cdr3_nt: TGCGCCAGCAGTACAACCTTAGGCGAGCAGTTCTTC

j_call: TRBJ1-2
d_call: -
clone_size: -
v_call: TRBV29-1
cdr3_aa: CSVELHGGNYGYTF
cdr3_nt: TGCAGCGTTGAACTCCACGGGGGGAACTATGGCTACACCTTC

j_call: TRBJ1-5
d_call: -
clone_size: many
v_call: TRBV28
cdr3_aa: CASSLPGLDWRQPQHF
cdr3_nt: TGTGCCAGCAGTTTACCCGGACTAGATTGGCGTCAGCCCCAGCATTTT

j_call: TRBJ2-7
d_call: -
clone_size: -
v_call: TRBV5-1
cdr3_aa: CASSLEGDRGEQYF
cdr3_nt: TGCGCCAGCAGCTTGGAAGGGGACCGAGGGGAGCAGTACTTC

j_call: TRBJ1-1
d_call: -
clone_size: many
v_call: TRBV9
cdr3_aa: CASSVEAGNTEAFF
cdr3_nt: TGTGCCAGCAGCGTAGAGGCGGGGAACACTGAAGCTTTCTTT

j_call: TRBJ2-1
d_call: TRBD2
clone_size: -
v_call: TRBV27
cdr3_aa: CASSESGRAWNEQFF
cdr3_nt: TGTGCCAGCAGCGAAAGCGGGAGGGCCTGGAATGAGCAGTTCTTC

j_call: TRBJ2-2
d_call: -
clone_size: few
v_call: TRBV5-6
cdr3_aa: CASSLGRGDTGELFF
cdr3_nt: TGTGCCAGCAGCTTGGGCAGGGGTGACACCGGGGAGCTGTTTTTT

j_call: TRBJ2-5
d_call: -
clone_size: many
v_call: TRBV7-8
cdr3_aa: CASSFRGKETQYF
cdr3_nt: TGTGCCAGCAGCTTTCGGGGGAAAGAGACCCAGTACTTC

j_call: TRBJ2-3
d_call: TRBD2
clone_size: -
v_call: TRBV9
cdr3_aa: CASGGTSGSGDTQYF
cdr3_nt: TGTGCCAGCGGGGGGACTAGCGGGAGTGGAGATACGCAGTATTTT

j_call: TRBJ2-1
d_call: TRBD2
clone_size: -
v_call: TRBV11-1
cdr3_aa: CASSLGREAYNEQFF
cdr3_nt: TGTGCCAGCAGCTTAGGGCGGGAGGCGTACAATGAGCAGTTCTTC

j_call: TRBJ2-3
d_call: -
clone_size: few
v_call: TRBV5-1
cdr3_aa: CASRFGSGDTDTQYF
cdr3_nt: TGCGCCAGCAGGTTTGGCTCTGGAGACACAGATACGCAGTATTTT

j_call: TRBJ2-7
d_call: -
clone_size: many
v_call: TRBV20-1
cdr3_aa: CSANMGHSYEQYF
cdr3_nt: TGCAGTGCTAATATGGGACATTCCTACGAGCAGTACTTC

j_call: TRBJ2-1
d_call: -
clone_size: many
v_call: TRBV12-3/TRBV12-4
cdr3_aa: CASSEGTADNEQFF
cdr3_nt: TGTGCCAGCAGCGAGGGGACGGCAGACAATGAGCAGTTCTTC

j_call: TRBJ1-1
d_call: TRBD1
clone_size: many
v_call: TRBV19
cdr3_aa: CASSMILGQGRTEAFF
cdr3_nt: TGTGCCAGTAGTATGATCCTAGGACAGGGGAGGACTGAAGCTTTCTTT

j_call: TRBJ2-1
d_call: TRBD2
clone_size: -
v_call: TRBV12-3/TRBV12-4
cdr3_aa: CASSFYGVLAGANEQFF
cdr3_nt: TGTGCCAGCAGTTTTTATGGGGTCCTAGCGGGAGCTAATGAGCAGTTCTTC

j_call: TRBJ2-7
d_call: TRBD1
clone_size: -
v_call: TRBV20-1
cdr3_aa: CSGIQGYEQYF
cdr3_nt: TGCAGTGGTATACAGGGGTACGAGCAGTACTTC

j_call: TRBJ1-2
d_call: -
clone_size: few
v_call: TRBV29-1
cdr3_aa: CSVGNRDYGYTF
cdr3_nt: TGCAGCGTTGGTAACAGGGACTATGGCTACACCTTC

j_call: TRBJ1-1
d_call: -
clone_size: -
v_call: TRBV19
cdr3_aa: CASSIGGSTEAFF
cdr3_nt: TGTGCCAGTAGTATAGGTGGGAGCACTGAAGCTTTCTTT

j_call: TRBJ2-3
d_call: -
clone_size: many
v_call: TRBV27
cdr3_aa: CASKGYFTDTQYF
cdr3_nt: TGTGCCAGCAAGGGGTACTTCACAGATACGCAGTATTTT

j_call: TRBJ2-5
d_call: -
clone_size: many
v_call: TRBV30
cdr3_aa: CAWITARAETQYF
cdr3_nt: TGTGCCTGGATAACTGCCCGGGCAGAGACCCAGTACTTC

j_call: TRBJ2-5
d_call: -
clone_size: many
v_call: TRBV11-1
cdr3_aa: CASSVGAPETQYF
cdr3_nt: TGTGCCAGCAGCGTGGGAGCCCCCGAGACCCAGTACTTC

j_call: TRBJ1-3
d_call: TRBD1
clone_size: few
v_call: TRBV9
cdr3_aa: CASSVQGGGNTIYF
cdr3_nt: TGTGCCAGCAGCGTTCAGGGGGGCGGAAACACCATATATTTT

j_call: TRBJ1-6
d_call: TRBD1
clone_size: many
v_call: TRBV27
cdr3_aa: CASSPAVGQGAFGSPLHF
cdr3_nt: TGTGCCAGCAGTCCGGCCGTTGGACAGGGGGCATTTGGTTCACCCCTCCACTTT

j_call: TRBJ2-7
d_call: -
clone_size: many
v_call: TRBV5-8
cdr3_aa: CASSGLTYEQYF
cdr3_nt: TGTGCCAGCAGCGGACTAACCTACGAGCAGTACTTC

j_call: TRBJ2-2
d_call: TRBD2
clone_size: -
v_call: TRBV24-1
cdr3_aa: CATSQVGGANTGELFF
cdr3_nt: TGTGCCACCAGCCAAGTCGGGGGGGCGAACACCGGGGAGCTGTTTTTT

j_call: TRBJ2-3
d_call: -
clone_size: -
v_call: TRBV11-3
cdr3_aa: CASSFYGQRDTQYF
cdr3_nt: TGTGCCAGCAGCTTTTACGGGCAGCGGGATACGCAGTATTTT

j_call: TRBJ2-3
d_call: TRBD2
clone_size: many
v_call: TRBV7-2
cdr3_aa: CASSPTSWTSGSTDTQYF
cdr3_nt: TGTGCCAGCAGCCCAACTTCTTGGACTAGCGGGAGCACAGATACGCAGTATTTT

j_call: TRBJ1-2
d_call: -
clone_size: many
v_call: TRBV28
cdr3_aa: CASSLGASPYGYTF
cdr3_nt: TGTGCCAGCAGTTTAGGGGCCAGTCCGTATGGCTACACCTTC